A selection of T cell receptor beta chains follows, all from one sample in a study of early T cells in non-severe SARS-CoV-2 infection. TCRdb re-called the 5' RACE reads with MiXCR, one entry per CDR3 protein. The sample holds approximately 63,000 distinct CDR3 sequences; 5% to 6.5% are singletons and the top ten take about 3%. Source: whole blood, taken at baseline. The receptors come from an adult who was a healthcare worker with PCR-confirmed SARS-CoV-2 infection or an uninfected control (not recorded which). CDR3s include the opening cysteine and the closing phenylalanine or tryptophan. D genes are given only for firm matches. A clone size is listed for some rows: how often the clone was seen (once, few, many), or a class if it is expanded.

v_gene,abundance,j_gene,d_gene,CDR3nt,CDR3aa
TRBV4-2,many,TRBJ2-3,TRBD2,TGTGCCAGCAGCCCGGGACTAGCGGGAGATTCAGATACGCAGTATTTT,CASSPGLAGDSDTQYF
TRBV10-2,many,TRBJ2-5,TRBD2,TGCGCCAGCAGTTCCGGACTAGCGGGAGGCAACCAAGAGACCCAGTACTTC,CASSSGLAGGNQETQYF
TRBV2,many,TRBJ2-3,NA,TGTGCCAGCAGTGAACAGTTGGTTCCAGATACGCAGTATTTT,CASSEQLVPDTQYF
TRBV28,many,TRBJ2-7,NA,TGTGCCAGCAGTTTTGCTGCTAACGAGCAGTACTTC,CASSFAANEQYF
TRBV29-1,many,TRBJ2-7,TRBD1,TGCAGCACCTCAGGGACAGGGTTAGAGCAGTACTTC,CSTSGTGLEQYF
TRBV28,many,TRBJ2-2,NA,TGTGCCAGCAGTTTCGGGGTAGCGCTGTCGAACACCGGGGAGCTGTTTTTT,CASSFGVALSNTGELFF
TRBV20-1,many,TRBJ2-1,TRBD2,TGCAGTGCTAGAGATCGGGAACTAGCGGGATTGGAGCAGTTCTTC,CSARDRELAGLEQFF
TRBV15,many,TRBJ1-5,NA,TGTGCCACCAGCAAGTTCCTACTAATACGGGACAACGCGCTTAATCAGCCCCAGCATTTT,CATSKFLLIRDNALNQPQHF
TRBV6-5,many,TRBJ2-7,NA,TGTGCCAGCAGTTACTCGGACAGGGAGGGATACGAGCAGTACTTC,CASSYSDREGYEQYF
TRBV29-1,many,TRBJ2-5,NA,TGCAGCGTTGAAAGGGACCTCCAAGAGACCCAGTACTTC,CSVERDLQETQYF
TRBV11-2,NA,TRBJ2-3,TRBD2,TGTGCCAGCAGCCCACTAGCGTCTGGCACAGATACGCAGTATTTT,CASSPLASGTDTQYF
TRBV29-1,NA,TRBJ1-3,NA,TGCAGCGTTGAGGGACAAAACTCTGGAAACACCATATATTTT,CSVEGQNSGNTIYF
TRBV28,many,TRBJ1-4,TRBD1,TGTGCCGGTTCGACAGGGGGGTATGAAAAACTGTTTTTT,CAGSTGGYEKLFF
TRBV7-6,many,TRBJ2-2,TRBD1,TGTGCCAGCAGCTTGACAGGGAGTGACACCGGGGAGCTGTTTTTT,CASSLTGSDTGELFF
TRBV27,many,TRBJ2-7,NA,TGTGCCAGCAGGGCGGGTGCCTCCTACGAGCAGTACTTC,CASRAGASYEQYF
TRBV29-1,many,TRBJ2-3,TRBD1,TGCAGCGTTGCCCGACAGGGCGTGTTTAGATCAGATACGCAGTATTTT,CSVARQGVFRSDTQYF
TRBV4-3,NA,TRBJ2-4,NA,TGCGCCAGCAGCCAAGAAGTCGGTTTAGCCAAAAACATTCAGTACTTC,CASSQEVGLAKNIQYF
TRBV15,many,TRBJ2-1,TRBD2,TGTGCCACCAGCCAAACTAGCGGGGGACGGTACTCCTACAATGAGCAGTTCTTC,CATSQTSGGRYSYNEQFF
TRBV18,many,TRBJ1-5,NA,TGTGCCAGCTCACGTAGCAGGGACCAGCCCCAGCATTTT,CASSRSRDQPQHF
TRBV28,many,TRBJ1-5,NA,TGTGCCAGCAGCTACCGACAGAGCAATCAGCCCCAGCATTTT,CASSYRQSNQPQHF
TRBV7-9,few,TRBJ1-2,NA,TGTGCCAGCAGCCGGGACAAATATGGCTACACCTTC,CASSRDKYGYTF
TRBV5-4,many,TRBJ2-1,TRBD2,TGTGCCAGCAGCCCCAAGGGGACTACCTACAATGAGCAGTTCTTC,CASSPKGTTYNEQFF
TRBV5-1,many,TRBJ2-1,TRBD2,TGCGCCAGCAGCCCCCTGGGACTAGCGGGAGTAAATGAGCAGTTCTTC,CASSPLGLAGVNEQFF
TRBV7-9,many,TRBJ2-1,TRBD1,TGTGCCAGCAGCCTGGACAGGGTTGAATGGAATGAGCAGTTCTTC,CASSLDRVEWNEQFF
TRBV7-8,NA,TRBJ2-5,TRBD2,TGTGCCAGCAGCTTAGCTAGCGGGAGTCCTTTTGGGCAAGAGACCCAGTACTTC,CASSLASGSPFGQETQYF
TRBV7-9,many,TRBJ2-7,TRBD2,TGTGCCAGCAGCCCGACTAGCCTTAAGGACGAGCAGTACTTC,CASSPTSLKDEQYF
TRBV6-1,few,TRBJ2-2,TRBD1,TGTGCCAGCAGTGGGCGAGGGGGCGGCACCGGGGAGCTGTTTTTT,CASSGRGGGTGELFF
TRBV7-2,many,TRBJ2-5,NA,TGTGCCAGCAGCCCCCGTCTAGGGGAGACCCAGTACTTC,CASSPRLGETQYF